A single sample gave rise to the 16 T cell receptor beta chains below, sequenced in a study of early T cells in non-severe SARS-CoV-2 infection. In TCRdb, the 5' RACE reads were re-called with MiXCR into one record per CDR3 protein. The sample has tens of thousands of distinct CDR3 sequences, roughly 15% seen once. The sequencing input was whole blood. Every receptor here comes from an adult who was a healthcare worker with PCR-confirmed SARS-CoV-2 infection or an uninfected control (not recorded which).

This clonotype was seen more than once but under ten times. The chain is built from TRBV27 and TRBJ1-2; D possibly corresponds to TRBD1 (5 bases). V was clipped by 5 bases and J by 4 bases, with 11 bases between them. Germline loops: CDR1 MNHEY, CDR2 SMNVEV (reference sequence). The CDR3 runs to 13 residues. The CDR3 sequence is CASSATDRYGYTF. As DNA, the CDR3 is TGTGCCAGCAGTGCGACAGACCGCTATGGCTACACCTTC.

In this sample, this clonotype turned up many times. The V and J genes are TRBV24-1 and TRBJ2-1; possibly TRBD1 for D (6 bases). The V gene lost 0 bases and the J gene lost 8 bases, with 22 bases spanning the gap. The CDR3 is made up of 18 amino acids. Germline V gene sequence: CDR1 KGHDR, CDR2 SFDVKD. CDR3 nucleotide sequence: TGTGCCACCAGTGATTTGCAAATCATTGGGCAGGGGTTCTATGAGCAGTTCTTC. The encoded protein is CATSDLQIIGQGFYEQFF.

This clonotype was found a few times. V is TRBV24-1 and J is TRBJ2-5; 10 bases match TRBD1. Germline assignment: CDR1 KGHDR and CDR2 SFDVKD. The CDR3 has 16 residues. The V segment lost 9 bases and the J segment 5 bases; nucleotides outside the gene matches: 14. The CDR3 nucleotides are TGTGCCACCGGGCCTTCGGGACAGGGGTCATGGGAGACCCAGTACTTC. It translates to CATGPSGQGSWETQYF.

The rearrangement uses TRBV4-2 and TRBJ2-1; 8 bases fit TRBD2. There are 16 residues in the CDR3. After removal of 0 bases from V and 7 bases from J, the junction contained 8 bases not matched to a gene. The germline CDR1 and CDR2 sequences are LGHNA and YNFKEQ. For the CDR3, the DNA is TGTGCCAGCAGCCAAGAAACCCCGGGGGGGCATAATGAGCAGTTCTTC. It codes for CASSQETPGGHNEQFF.

This clonotype was observed a handful of times. The chain's CDR3 is CASSPFEGSGANVLTF. For the CDR3, the DNA is TGTGCCAGCAGCCCCTTCGAGGGCTCTGGGGCCAACGTCCTGACTTTC. The genes are TRBV3-1 and TRBJ2-6; tentative D call: TRBD2 (5 bases). The V and J ends lost 4 bases and 0 bases respectively, with 10 bases between them. This CDR3 contains 16 residues. Germline V gene data show CDR1 as LGHDT and CDR2 as YNNKEL (reference sequence). The full variable domain, completed using reference TRBV3-1 and TRBJ2-6, is DTAVSQTPKYLVTQMGNDKSIKCEQNLGHDTMYWYKQDSKKFLKIMFSYNNKELIINETVPNRFSPKSPDKAHLNLHINSLELGDSAVYFCASSPFEGSGANVLTFGAGSRLTVL.

The chain combines TRBV9 with TRBJ2-2; perhaps D is TRBD1 or TRBD2 (5 bases each). The V gene lost 1 base and the J gene lost 2 bases, with 9 bases spanning the gap. CDR3 length equals 15 residues. The germline V gene encodes CDR1 SGDLS and CDR2 YYNGEE. CDR3 DNA sequence: TGTGCCAGCAGCGTATCGGGGCCCAACACCGGGGAGCTGTTTTTT. Translating gives CASSVSGPNTGELFF.

This clonotype was counted a few times. This CDR3 is CASSLGALTQYF. DNA for the CDR3: TGTGCCAGCAGCTTAGGAGCGCTAACGCAGTATTTT. V gene TRBV7-8 combines with J gene TRBJ2-3; no clear D gene. This CDR3 is 12 amino acids long. Trimming took 1 base from V and 9 from J, leaving 8 bases between them. Germline-derived CDR1 and CDR2 are SGHVS and FQNEAQ.

This clonotype was found many times. This sequence joins TRBV5-5 and TRBJ2-2; perhaps TRBD1 as D (6 bases). The CDR3 is 20 residues long. With 4 bases removed from V and 0 bases from J, the gap between germline ends came to 25 bases. Germline V gene sequence: CDR1 SGHKS, CDR2 YYEKEE (reference sequence). The DNA for the CDR3 is TGTGCCAGCAGCCCCCGGATGAGGGGGACGGGGCACGCGAACACCGGGGAGCTGTTTTTT. Protein sequence: CASSPRMRGTGHANTGELFF.

This clonotype turned up a few times. V usage is TRBV7-9 and J usage is TRBJ1-3, with D perhaps matching TRBD1 (6 bases). Germline CDR1 and CDR2: SEHNR and FQNEAQ (reference sequence). The CDR3 has 16 residues. Trimming stripped 8 bases from V and 3 bases from J, with 20 bases between. CDR3 region: CASRKKDSDHGNTIYF. As DNA, the CDR3 is TGTGCCAGCCGAAAGAAGGACAGCGATCATGGAAACACCATATATTTT.

The chain combines TRBV12-3 or TRBV12-4 with TRBJ1-1; possibly TRBD1 for D (6 bases). The V gene lost 7 bases and the J gene lost 1 base, with 10 bases spanning the gap. CDR3 length equals 13 residues. The CDR3, as DNA: TGTGCCAGCACTGACAGGTCGAACACTGAAGCTTTCTTT. It translates to CASTDRSNTEAFF.

This clonotype was detected only a few times. V gene TRBV19 combines with J gene TRBJ1-4; D uncertain. CDR3 size: 12 residues. The V and J ends lost 5 bases and 7 bases respectively, with 8 bases between them. Germline V CDR1 and CDR2: LNHDA, SQIVND (reference sequence). CDR3 in DNA: TGTGCCAGTAGTTTTATAGGTGAAAAACTGTTTTTT. Its protein is CASSFIGEKLFF.

This clonotype was seen only a few times. This sequence joins TRBV2 and TRBJ1-4; tentative D call: TRBD1 (6 bases). The V gene lost 6 bases and the J gene lost 0 bases, with 11 bases spanning the gap. This CDR3 comprises 15 residues. Germline CDR1 and CDR2: SNHLY and FYNNEI. In DNA, the CDR3 is TGTGCCAGCAGAGGAACAGGGACAACTAATGAAAAACTGTTTTTT. Protein: CASRGTGTTNEKLFF.

This clonotype occurred a few times. V and J are TRBV19 and TRBJ1-5; 8 bases are shared with TRBD1. Germline-derived CDR1 and CDR2 are LNHDA and SQIVND (reference sequence). This CDR3 is built from 16 residues. V shed 1 base and J 0 bases; nucleotides not matched to a gene: 2. The CDR3 sequence: CASSIGTGYSNQPQHF. CDR3 nucleotide sequence: TGTGCCAGTAGTATAGGGACAGGGTATAGCAATCAGCCCCAGCATTTT.

The rearrangement uses TRBV20-1 and TRBJ1-1; D is undetermined. Trimming cost V 3 bases and J 8 bases, with 28 bases left between them. Germline V lookup: CDR1 DFQATT, CDR2 SNEGSKA (reference sequence). The CDR3 length is 17 residues. The CDR3 region has the DNA TGCAGTGCTAGCGTCCGAGCAGAGAGGACGGATCCTAAGGAAGCTTTCTTT. Protein: CSASVRAERTDPKEAFF.

The V gene is TRBV28, the J gene TRBJ2-7, with 8 bases identical to TRBD1. V lost 5 bases to trimming and J lost 2 bases; unmatched junction nucleotides: 5. The V gene's germline CDR1 is MDHEN and CDR2 SYDVKM. The length of the CDR3 is 14 residues. DNA for the CDR3: TGTGCCAGCAGTACCGGGACAGGAGCCTACGAGCAGTACGTC. It is translated as CASSTGTGAYEQYV.

This clonotype was found a few times. The V gene is TRBV6-1, the J gene TRBJ1-1, with 10 bases matching TRBD1. This CDR3 has 13 residues. CDR1 and CDR2 from the germline V gene are MNHNS and SASEGT. The V gene end was trimmed by 4 bases and the J gene end by 7 bases; junction bases not matched to a gene: 3. The CDR3 spells CASSVWDRGEAFF. The CDR3 region has the DNA TGTGCCAGCAGTGTGTGGGACAGGGGTGAAGCTTTCTTT.